This T cell receptor beta chain was captured by sequencing in a study of shared clonotypes between healthy human individuals. The repertoire was sequenced with immunoSEQ multiplex PCR; TCRdb's copy has only in-frame clones and lacks some. This sample yields under 130,000 clones, of which roughly 70% are seen a single time; around 25% belongs to the top ten. The CDR3 extends over 21 amino acids. Germline V lookup: CDR1 MDHEN, CDR2 SYDVKM. Between the trimmed V and J ends, which lost 3 bases and 6 bases, there was a span of 33 bases. This clone was seen a handful of times. Input material: memory CD8+ T cells sorted from blood. Specified subset: CD45RO+ cells pooled with CCR7-negative TemRA cells. The sequence was obtained from a woman aged 25-40 years in good health. This rearrangement joins TRBV28 to TRBJ1-5; TRBD1 is a possible D gene (5 bases). CDR3: CASSFDIRLRGDLGGSQPQHF. In nucleotides, the CDR3 is TGTGCCAGCAGTTTCGATATCCGCCTGCGAGGGGATTTAGGAGGTAGTCAGCCCCAGCATTTT.